This T cell receptor (beta chain) was observed in a study of high-grade serous ovarian cancer treatment subgroups. The overall study: Each sample yielded on average about 7,000 unique TCR beta rearrangements from around 14,000 reads.

Some clones are missing from TCRdb's copy, which holds only in-frame ones; the method was immunoSEQ multiplex PCR. The data contain more than 35,000 clones, around three quarters of them singletons. Tumor tissue was taken before any definitive surgery or chemotherapy was given. Notes on this clone: The target antigen is unknown.

Study findings and constraints: Without spatial data, bulk sequencing limits insight into HGSC tumor diversity. TCR clonal relatedness correlated positively with neoantigen level. Repertoire similarity ranged roughly 0.11 to 0.8 between tumors of one patient.

The trim removed 3 bases at V and 1 base at J, leaving 14 bases unmatched. This CDR3 has 19 residues. The germline CDR1 and CDR2 sequences are LGHNA and YSLEER. This TCR derives from a human donor with high-grade serous ovarian cancer. The sequencing sample was made of tumor tissue. The chain carries TRBV4-3 and TRBJ1-4; 7 bases line up with TRBD1. CDR3 DNA sequence: TGCGCCAGCAGCCACTTCTTCAGGGACAGAAAGAGAACTAATGAAAAACTGTTTTTT. Residues: CASSHFFRDRKRTNEKLFF.